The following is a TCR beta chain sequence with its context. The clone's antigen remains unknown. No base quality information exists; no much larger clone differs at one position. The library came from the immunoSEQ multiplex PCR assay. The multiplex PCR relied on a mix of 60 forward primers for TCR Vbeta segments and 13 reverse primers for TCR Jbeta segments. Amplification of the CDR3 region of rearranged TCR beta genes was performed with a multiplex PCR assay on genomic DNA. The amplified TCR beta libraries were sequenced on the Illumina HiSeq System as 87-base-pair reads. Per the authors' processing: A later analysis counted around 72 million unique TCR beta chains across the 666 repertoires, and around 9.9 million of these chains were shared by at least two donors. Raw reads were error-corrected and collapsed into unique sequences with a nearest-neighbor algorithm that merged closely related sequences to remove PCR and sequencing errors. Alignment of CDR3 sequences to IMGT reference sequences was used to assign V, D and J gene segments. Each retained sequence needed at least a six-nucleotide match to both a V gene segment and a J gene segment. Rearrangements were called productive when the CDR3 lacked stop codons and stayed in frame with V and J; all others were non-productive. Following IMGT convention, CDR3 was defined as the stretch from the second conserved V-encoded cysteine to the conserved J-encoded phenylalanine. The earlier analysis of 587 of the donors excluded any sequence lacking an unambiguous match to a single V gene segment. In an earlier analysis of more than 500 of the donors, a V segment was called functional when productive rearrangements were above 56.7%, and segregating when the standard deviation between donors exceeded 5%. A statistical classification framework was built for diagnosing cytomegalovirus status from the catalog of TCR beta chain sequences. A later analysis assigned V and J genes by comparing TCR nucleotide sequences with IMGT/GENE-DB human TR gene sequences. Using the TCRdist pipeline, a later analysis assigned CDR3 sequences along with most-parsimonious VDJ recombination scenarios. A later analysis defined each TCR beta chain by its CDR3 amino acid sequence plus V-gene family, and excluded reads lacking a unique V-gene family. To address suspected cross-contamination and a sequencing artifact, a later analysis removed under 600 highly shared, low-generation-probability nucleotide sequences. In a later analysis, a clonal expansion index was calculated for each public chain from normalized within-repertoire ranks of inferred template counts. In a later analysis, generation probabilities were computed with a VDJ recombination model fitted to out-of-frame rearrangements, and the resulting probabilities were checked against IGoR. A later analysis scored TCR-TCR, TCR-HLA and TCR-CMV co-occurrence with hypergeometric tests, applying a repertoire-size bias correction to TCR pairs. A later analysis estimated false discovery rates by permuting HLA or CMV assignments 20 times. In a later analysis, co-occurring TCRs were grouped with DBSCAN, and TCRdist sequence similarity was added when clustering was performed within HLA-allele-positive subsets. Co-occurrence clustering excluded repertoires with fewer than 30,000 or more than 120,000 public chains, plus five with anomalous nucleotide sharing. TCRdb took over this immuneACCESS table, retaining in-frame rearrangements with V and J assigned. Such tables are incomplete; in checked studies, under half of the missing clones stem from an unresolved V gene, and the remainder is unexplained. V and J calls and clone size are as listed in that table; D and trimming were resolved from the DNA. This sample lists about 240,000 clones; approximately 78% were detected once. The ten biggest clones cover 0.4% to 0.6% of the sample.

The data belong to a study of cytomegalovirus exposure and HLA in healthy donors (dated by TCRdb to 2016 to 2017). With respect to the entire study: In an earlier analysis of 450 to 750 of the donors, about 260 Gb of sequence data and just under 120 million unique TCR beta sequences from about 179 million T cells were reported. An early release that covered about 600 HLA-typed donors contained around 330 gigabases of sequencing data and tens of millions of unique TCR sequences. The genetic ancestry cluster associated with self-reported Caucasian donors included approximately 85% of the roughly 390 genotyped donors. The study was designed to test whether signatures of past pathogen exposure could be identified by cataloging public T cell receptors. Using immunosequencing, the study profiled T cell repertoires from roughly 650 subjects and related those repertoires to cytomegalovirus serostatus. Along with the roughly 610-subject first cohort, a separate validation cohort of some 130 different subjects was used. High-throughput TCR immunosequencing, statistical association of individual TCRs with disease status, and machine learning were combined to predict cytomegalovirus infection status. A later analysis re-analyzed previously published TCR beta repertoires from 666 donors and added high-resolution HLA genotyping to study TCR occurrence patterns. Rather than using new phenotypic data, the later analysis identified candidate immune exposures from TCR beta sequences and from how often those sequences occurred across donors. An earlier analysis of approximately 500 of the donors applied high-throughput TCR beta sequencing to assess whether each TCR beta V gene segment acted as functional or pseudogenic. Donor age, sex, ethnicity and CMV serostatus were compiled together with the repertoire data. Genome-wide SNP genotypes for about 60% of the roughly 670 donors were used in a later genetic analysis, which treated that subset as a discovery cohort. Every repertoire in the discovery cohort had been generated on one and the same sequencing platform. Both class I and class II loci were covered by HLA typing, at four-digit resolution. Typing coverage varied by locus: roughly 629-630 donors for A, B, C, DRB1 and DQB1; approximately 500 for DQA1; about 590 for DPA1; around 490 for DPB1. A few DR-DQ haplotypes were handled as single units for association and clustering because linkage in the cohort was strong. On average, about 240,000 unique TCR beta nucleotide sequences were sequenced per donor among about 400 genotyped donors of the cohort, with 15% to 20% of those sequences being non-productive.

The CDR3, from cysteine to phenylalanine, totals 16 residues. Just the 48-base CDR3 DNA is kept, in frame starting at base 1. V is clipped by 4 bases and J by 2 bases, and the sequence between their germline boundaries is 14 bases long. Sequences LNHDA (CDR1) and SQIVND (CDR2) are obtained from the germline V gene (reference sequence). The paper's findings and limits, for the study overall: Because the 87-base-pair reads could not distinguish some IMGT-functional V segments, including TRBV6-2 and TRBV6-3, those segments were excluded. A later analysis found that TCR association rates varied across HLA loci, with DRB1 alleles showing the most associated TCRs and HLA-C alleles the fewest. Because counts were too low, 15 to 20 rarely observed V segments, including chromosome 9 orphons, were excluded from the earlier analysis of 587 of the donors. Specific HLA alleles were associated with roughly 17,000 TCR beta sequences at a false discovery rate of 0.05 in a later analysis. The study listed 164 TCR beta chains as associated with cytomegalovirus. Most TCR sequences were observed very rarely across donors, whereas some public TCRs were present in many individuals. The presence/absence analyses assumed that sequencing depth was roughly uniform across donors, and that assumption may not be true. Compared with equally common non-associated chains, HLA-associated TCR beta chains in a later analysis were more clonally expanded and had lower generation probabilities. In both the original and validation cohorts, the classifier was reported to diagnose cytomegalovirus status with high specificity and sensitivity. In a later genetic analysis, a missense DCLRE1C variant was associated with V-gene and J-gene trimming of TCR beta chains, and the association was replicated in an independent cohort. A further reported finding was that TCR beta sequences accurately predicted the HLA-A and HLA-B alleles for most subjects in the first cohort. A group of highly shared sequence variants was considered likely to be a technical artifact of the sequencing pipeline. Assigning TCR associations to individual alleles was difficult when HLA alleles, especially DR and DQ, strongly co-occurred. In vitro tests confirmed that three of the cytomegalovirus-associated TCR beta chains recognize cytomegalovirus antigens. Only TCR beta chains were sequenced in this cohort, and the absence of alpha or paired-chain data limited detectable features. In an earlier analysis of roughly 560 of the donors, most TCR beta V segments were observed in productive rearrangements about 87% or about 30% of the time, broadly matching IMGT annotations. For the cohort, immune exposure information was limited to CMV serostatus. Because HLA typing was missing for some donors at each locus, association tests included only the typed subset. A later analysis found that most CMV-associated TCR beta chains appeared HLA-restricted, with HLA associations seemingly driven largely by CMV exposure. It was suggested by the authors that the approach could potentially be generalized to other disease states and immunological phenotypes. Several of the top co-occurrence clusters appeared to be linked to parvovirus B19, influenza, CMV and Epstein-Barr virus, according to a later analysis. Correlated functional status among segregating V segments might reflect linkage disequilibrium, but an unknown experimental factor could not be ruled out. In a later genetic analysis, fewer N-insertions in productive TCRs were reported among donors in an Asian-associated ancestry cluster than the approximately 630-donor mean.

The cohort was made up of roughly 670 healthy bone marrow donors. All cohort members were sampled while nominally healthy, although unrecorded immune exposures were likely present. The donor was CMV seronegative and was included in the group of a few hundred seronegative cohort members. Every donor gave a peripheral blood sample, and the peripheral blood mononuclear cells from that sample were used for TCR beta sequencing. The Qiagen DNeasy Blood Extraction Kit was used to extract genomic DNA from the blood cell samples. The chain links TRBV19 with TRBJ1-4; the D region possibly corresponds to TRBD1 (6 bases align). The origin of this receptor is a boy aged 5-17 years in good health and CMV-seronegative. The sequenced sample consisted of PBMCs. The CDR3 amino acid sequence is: CASSTSLQGTNEKLFF. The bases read TGTGCCAGTAGTACCTCCCTTCAGGGGACTAATGAAAAACTGTTTTTT.